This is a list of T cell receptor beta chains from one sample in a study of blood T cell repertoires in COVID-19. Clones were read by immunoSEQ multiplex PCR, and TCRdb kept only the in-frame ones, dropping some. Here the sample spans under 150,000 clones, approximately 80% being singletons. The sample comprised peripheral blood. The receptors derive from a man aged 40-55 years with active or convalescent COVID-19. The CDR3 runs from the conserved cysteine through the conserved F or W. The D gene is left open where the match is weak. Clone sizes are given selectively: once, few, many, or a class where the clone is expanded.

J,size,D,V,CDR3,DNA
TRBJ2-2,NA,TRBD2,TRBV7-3,CATGTSGVGELFF,TGTGCCACCGGGACTAGCGGGGTCGGGGAGCTGTTTTTT
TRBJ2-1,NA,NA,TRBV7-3,CASSPRGTDQANEQFF,TGTGCCAGCAGCCCAAGGGGCACCGACCAGGCGAATGAGCAGTTCTTC
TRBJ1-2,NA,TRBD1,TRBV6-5,CASSYRDSYGYTF,TGTGCCAGCAGTTACCGGGACAGCTATGGCTACACCTTC
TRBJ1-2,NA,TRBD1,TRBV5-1,CASSSSGQGINYGYTF,TGCGCCAGCAGCTCTTCAGGACAGGGCATTAACTATGGCTACACCTTC
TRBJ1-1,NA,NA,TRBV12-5,CASGHGQLNTEAFF,TGTGCTAGTGGTCACGGACAGTTGAACACTGAAGCTTTCTTT
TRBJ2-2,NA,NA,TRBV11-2,CASSLLGGANTGELFF,TGTGCCAGCAGCTTATTGGGCGGGGCGAACACCGGGGAGCTGTTTTTT
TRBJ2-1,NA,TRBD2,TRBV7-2,CASSWGGMSYNEQFF,TGTGCCAGCAGCTGGGGGGGGATGTCATACAATGAGCAGTTCTTC
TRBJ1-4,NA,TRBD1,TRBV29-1,CSGTGQANEKLFF,TGCAGCGGGACGGGACAGGCTAATGAAAAACTGTTTTTT
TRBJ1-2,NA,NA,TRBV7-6,CASREGLAANYGYTF,TGTGCCAGCAGGGAGGGGTTAGCAGCTAACTATGGCTACACCTTC
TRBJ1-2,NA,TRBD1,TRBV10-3,CAIRKTGAEYGYTF,TGTGCCATCAGAAAGACAGGGGCCGAGTATGGCTACACCTTC
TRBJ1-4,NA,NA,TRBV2,CASKGGTNEKLFF,TGTGCCAGCAAGGGGGGGACTAATGAAAAACTGTTTTTT
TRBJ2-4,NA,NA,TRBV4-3,CASSQDRGQKNIQYF,TGCGCCAGCAGCCAAGATAGAGGACAGAAAAACATTCAGTACTTC
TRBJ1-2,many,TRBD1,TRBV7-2,CATGQGTRGYTF,TGTGCCACCGGACAGGGTACAAGGGGCTACACCTTC
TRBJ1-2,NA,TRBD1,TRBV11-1,CATKQGLSGGYTF,TGTGCCACGAAACAGGGGTTGTCTGGTGGCTACACCTTC
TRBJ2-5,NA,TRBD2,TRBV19,CASSMASGGKETQYF,TGTGCCAGTAGTATGGCTAGCGGGGGTAAAGAGACCCAGTACTTC
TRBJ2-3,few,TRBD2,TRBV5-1,CASSRTSGGASDTQYF,TGCGCCAGCAGCAGGACTAGCGGGGGGGCCTCAGATACGCAGTATTTT
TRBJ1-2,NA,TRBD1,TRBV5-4,CASSLEGRRQGTIGYTF,TGTGCCAGCAGCTTGGAAGGGAGGCGACAGGGGACCATTGGCTACACCTTC
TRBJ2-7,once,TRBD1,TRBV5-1,CASSPGQGIEQYF,TGCGCCAGCAGCCCGGGACAGGGGATCGAGCAGTACTTC
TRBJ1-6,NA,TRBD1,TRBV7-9,CASSPDRGSPLHF,TGTGCCAGCAGCCCGGACAGGGGATCACCCCTCCACTTT
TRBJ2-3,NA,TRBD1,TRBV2,CASTRTGWTDTQYF,TGTGCCAGCACTCGGACAGGGTGGACAGATACGCAGTATTTT
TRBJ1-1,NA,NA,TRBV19,CASSMYDSPNTEAFF,TGTGCCAGTAGTATGTATGACAGCCCGAACACTGAAGCTTTCTTT
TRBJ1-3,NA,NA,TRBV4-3,CASSQEAGFGNTIYF,TGCGCCAGCAGCCAAGAGGCAGGGTTTGGAAACACCATATATTTT
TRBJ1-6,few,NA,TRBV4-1,CASSLGQINSPLHF,TGCGCCAGCAGCCTTGGACAGATAAATTCACCCCTCCACTTT